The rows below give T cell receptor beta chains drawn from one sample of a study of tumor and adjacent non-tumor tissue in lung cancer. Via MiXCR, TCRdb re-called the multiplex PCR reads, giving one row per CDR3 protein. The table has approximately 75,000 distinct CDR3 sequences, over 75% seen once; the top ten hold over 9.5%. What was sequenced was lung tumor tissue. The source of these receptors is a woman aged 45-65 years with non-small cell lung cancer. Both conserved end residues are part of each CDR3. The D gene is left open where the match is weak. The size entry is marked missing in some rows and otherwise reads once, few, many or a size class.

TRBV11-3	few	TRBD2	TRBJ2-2	CASNIAGGTGELFF	TGTGCCAGCAACATAGCGGGGGGCACCGGGGAACTGTTTTTT
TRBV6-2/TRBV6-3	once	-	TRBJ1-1	CASSYSRDRIALF	TGTGCCAGCAGTTACTCGAGAGACAGGATTGCTCTCTTT
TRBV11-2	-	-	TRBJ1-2	CASSLGPSRTAYGYTF	TGTGCCAGTAGCTTAGGCCCCTCCAGGACAGCCTATGGCTACACTTTC
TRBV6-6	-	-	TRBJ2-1	CASRDRVEGSYNEQFF	TGTGCCAGCAGAGACAGAGTGGAAGGGTCCTACAATGAGCAGTTCTTC
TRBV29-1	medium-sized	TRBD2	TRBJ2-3	CSVEVAGGRTQYF	TGCAGCGTTGAGGTTGCGGGAGGGCGTACGCAGTATTTT
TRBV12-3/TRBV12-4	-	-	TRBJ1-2	CASSYTTEGYGYTF	TGTGCCAGCAGCTATACGACAGAAGGCTATGGTTACACCTTC
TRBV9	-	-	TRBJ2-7	CANSEGGEGYEQYF	TGTGCCAACAGCGAGGGGGGCGAGGGATACGAGCAATACTTC
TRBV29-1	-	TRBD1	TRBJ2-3	CSVEERDRRSDTHYF	TGCAGCGTTGAAGAAAGGGACAGGAGATCGGATACGCACTATTTT
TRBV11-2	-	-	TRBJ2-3	CASSARPLGRPDTQYF	TGTGCCAGCAGCGCTAGGCCCTTGGGGAGACCAGATACGCAGTATTTT
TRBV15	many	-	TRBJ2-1	CATSLYEEEQFF	TGTGCCACCAGCCTATACGAGGAAGAGCAGTTCTTC
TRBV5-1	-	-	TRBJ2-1	CASNLDGTLYNEQFF	TGCGCCAGCAATTTGGACGGTACCCTCTACAATGAGCAGTTCTTC
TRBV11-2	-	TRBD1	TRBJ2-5	CASSSLLGIQGETQYF	TGTGCCAGCAGCTCCCTCTTGGGGATCCAGGGGGAGACCCAATACTTC
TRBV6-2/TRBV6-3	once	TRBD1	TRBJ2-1	CATSYDRVNEQFF	TGTGCCACCAGTTACGACAGGGTTAATGAGCAGTTCTTC
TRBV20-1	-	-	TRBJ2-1	CSASQGPSYNEQFF	TGCAGTGCGAGTCAGGGGCCCAGCTACAATGAGCAGTTCTTC
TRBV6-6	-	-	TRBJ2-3	CASSYSTAGSPDTQYF	TGTGCCAGCAGTTACTCCACGGCAGGAAGCCCAGATACGCAGTATTTT
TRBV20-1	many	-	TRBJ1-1	CSARSRTDSYTEAFF	TGCAGTGCTAGATCGAGGACAGACTCCTACACTGAAGCTTTCTTT
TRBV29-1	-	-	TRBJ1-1	CSGAETGNIEAFF	TGCAGCGGAGCCGAGACAGGAAACATTGAAGCTTTCTTT
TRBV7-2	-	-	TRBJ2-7	CASCFGLYEQYF	TGTGCCAGCTGCTTCGGACTTTACGAGCAGTACTTC
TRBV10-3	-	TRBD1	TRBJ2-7	CVIGNRGQGIGEQYF	TGTGTCATCGGGAATAGGGGACAGGGAATAGGGGAGCAGTATTTC
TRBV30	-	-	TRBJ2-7	CAWSVWAAVGAEQYF	TGTGCCTGGAGTGTATGGGCGGCAGTAGGAGCCGAGCAGTATTTC
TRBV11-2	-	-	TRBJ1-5	CASSSGSNQSQHF	TGTGCCAGCAGCTCCGGGAGTAATCAGTCCCAGCATTTT
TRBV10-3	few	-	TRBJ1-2	CAISTPGQGHYGYTF	TGTGCTATCAGTACCCCGGGGCAGGGGCACTATGGCTACACCTTC
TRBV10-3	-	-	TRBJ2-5	CAARTAQETQYF	TGTGCTGCCCGGACAGCGCAAGAGACCCAGTACTTC
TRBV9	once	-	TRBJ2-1	CASSVGTGAYNEQFF	TGTGCCAGCAGCGTAGGAACGGGGGCCTACAATGAGCAGTTCTTC
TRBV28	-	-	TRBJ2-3	CVGARRSTDTLYF	TGTGTCGGGGCTCGGCGGAGCACAGATACACTGTATTTT
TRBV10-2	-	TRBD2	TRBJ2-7	CASASGSYYEQYF	TGCGCCAGCGCTAGCGGTAGTTACTACGAGCAGTACTTC
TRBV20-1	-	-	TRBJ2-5	CSARDSNTLETQYF	TGCAGTGCTAGAGATTCTAACACCTTAGAGACCCAGTACTTC
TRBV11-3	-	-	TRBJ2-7	CVSSMRRGYEQYF	TGTGTCAGCAGCATGAGGAGGGGCTACGAGCAATACTTC
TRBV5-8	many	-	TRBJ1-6	CARTGNNSPLHF	TGTGCCAGAACTGGAAATAATTCACCCCTCCACTTT
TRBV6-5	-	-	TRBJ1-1	CANRDPRGTEAFF	TGTGCCAACAGGGACCCCCGGGGCACTGAAGCTTTCTTT
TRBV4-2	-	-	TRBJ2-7	CTSSSHYEQYF	TGTACCAGCAGCTCTCACTACGAGCAGTACTTC
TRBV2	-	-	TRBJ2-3	CASRQAVSNQPQYF	TGTGCCAGTAGACAGGCCGTTAGCAATCAGCCCCAGTATTTT
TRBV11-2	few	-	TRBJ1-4	CASSLDGFANEKLFF	TGTGCCAGCAGCTTAGACGGGTTCGCTAATGAAAAACTGTTTTTT
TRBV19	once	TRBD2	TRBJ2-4	CATEGGTSGKQNIQYF	TGTGCCACCGAAGGAGGGACTAGCGGGAAGCAAAACATTCAGTACTTC
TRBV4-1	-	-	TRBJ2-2	CASSQAGVTGTRELFF	TGCGCCAGCAGCCAAGCGGGAGTTACGGGGACCAGGGAGCTGTTTTTT
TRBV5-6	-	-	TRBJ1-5	CASSLLDKGWGSNQPQHF	TGTGCCAGCAGCTTGTTAGACAAGGGATGGGGGAGCAATCAGCCCCAGCATTTT
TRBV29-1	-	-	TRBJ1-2	CSVLPLRANYGYTF	TGCAGCGTCCTCCCCTTGAGGGCTAACTATGGCTACACCTTC
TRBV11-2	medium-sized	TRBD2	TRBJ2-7	CASSLSGSTNEQYF	TGTGCCAGCAGCTTGAGCGGGAGTACCAACGAGCAGTACTTC
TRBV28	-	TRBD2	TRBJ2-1	CVSAPLAGGPYEQFF	TGTGTCAGCGCCCCTCTAGCGGGAGGGCCCTATGAGCAATTCTTC
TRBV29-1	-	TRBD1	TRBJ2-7	CSDPQGDEQYF	TGCAGCGACCCACAGGGGGACGAGCAGTACTTC
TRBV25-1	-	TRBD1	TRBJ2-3	CAGSETPRGTAGDTQYF	TGTGCCGGCAGTGAAACCCCTAGGGGGACAGCTGGAGATACGCAGTATTTT
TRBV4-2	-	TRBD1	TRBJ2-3	CASSQGRETGEDTQYF	TGTGCCAGCAGCCAAGGTCGTGAGACAGGGGAAGATACGCAGTATTTT
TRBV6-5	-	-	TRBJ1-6	CTSSYSRRGWENSPLHF	TGTACGAGCAGTTACTCGAGAAGGGGTTGGGAAAATTCACCCCTCCACTTT
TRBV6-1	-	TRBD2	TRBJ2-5	CGSRYAGVTSGIETQYF	TGTGGCAGCAGATACGCGGGAGTGACTAGCGGGATTGAGACCCAGTACTTC
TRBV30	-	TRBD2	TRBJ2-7	CACRGLAGGTYEQYF	TGTGCATGTAGAGGACTAGCGGGAGGAACCTACGAGCAGTACTTC
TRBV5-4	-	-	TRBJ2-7	CARCLTALGEQYF	TGTGCCAGGTGCTTGACAGCGCTGGGTGAGCAGTACTTC
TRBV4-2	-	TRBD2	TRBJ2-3	CTSSQDGLEVSDTQYF	TGTACCAGCAGCCAGGACGGACTAGAGGTATCAGATACGCAGTATTTT
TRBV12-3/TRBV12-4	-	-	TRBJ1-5	CASRGGSQPQDF	TGTGCCAGCAGGGGGGGGAGTCAGCCCCAGGATTTT
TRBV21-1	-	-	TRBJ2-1	CASRIGQAGGRDEQFF	TGTGCCAGCAGAATAGGACAAGCGGGAGGGAGGGATGAGCAGTTCTTC